This T cell receptor beta chain stems from a study of CD8 T cells in Susac syndrome. Study context: The sequenced Susac syndrome patients included more than five who had clinically active disease and 8 or 9 who were in remission.

General observations from the study: CD8+ clones in Susac expanded most in TEMRA cells and active patients.

Looked up from germline, CDR1 is SGHNT and CDR2 is YYREEE (reference sequence). CDR3 length: 13 residues. Trimming left V 4 bases short and J 3 bases short, with 7 bases between. With random hexamers, 0.5 to 1 ug RNA was reverse transcribed. Multiplex immunoSEQ PCR targeted 54 Vbeta and 13 Jbeta TCR beta segments. TCRdb re-analysed the immunoSEQ multiplex PCR reads in MiXCR, keeping a single row per CDR3 protein. Of approximately 100,000 distinct CDR3 sequences in the sample, roughly 95% were seen once. In regard to this clonotype: Its antigen is unidentified.

This chain uses TRBV5-4 with TRBJ2-2; D unresolved. Input material: CD8+ T cells from PBMCs. This receptor was identified in a human donor with Susac syndrome. Here the CDR3 reads CASSDWDTGELFF. In DNA, the CDR3 is TGTGCCAGCAGCGACTGGGACACCGGGGAGCTGTTTTTT.